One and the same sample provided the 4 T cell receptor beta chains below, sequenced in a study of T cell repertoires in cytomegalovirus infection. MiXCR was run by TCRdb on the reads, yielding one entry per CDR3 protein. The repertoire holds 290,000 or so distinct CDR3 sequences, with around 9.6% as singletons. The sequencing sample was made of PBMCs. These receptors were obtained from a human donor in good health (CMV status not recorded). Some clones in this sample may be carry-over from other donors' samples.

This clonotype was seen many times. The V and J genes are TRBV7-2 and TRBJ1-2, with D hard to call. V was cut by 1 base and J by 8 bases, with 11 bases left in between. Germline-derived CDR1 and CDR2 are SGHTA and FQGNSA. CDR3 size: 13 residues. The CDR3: CASSLGGGRGYTF. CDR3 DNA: TGTGCCAGCAGCTTAGGTGGAGGGCGAGGCTACACCTTC.

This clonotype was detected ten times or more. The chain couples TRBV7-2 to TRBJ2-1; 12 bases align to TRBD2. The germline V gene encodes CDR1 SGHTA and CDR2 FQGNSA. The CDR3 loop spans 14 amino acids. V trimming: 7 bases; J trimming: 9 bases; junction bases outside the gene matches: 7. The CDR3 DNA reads TGTGCCAGCAACCTAGCGGGGGGGCCTAGTGAGCAGTTCTTC. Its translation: CASNLAGGPSEQFF.

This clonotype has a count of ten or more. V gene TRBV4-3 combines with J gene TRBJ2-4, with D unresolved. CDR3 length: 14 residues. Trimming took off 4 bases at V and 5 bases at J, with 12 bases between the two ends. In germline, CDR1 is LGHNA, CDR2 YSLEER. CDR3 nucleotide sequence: TGCGCCAGCAGCCTGCTAAGTTCCCAAAACATTCAGTACTTC. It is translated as CASSLLSSQNIQYF.

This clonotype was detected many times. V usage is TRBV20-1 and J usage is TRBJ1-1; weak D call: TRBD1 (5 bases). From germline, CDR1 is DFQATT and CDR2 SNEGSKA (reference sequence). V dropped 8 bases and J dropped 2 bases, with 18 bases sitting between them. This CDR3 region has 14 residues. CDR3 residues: CSPGPGTENTEAFF. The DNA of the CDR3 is TGCAGTCCCGGACCCGGGACGGAAAACACTGAAGCTTTCTTT.